Below, 12 T cell receptor beta chains from the same sample are listed, as sequenced in a study of human T cells and chemical hapten exposure. Someone pulled total RNA out of unfractionated whole blood. MiXCR was run by TCRdb on the 5' RACE reads, yielding one entry per CDR3 protein. The table includes approximately 110,000 distinct CDR3 sequences, approximately 20% detected once. The source is a human donor in good health.

This clonotype occurred a few times. The CDR3 DNA is TGTGCCAGCAGCCTAACTAGCGGGAGGGGGTTGTACCAAGAGACCCAGTACTTC. Its protein is CASSLTSGRGLYQETQYF. The gene calls are TRBV7-8 and TRBJ2-5; 13 bases map to TRBD2. This CDR3 has 18 residues. Trimming cost V 5 bases and J 0 bases; bases outside gene matches: 9. Germline-derived CDR1 and CDR2 are SGHVS and FQNEAQ.

The gene calls are TRBV27 and TRBJ2-7, with D hard to call. Trimming cost V 1 base and J 1 base, with 32 bases left between them. This CDR3 is 22 amino acids long. Germline V gives CDR1 MNHEY, CDR2 SMNVEV (reference sequence). The CDR3 DNA follows: TGTGCCAGCAGTTTATTGTCGGCAGGTTGGTCCTTGACCCGAAACCTTTCCTACGAGCAGTACTTC. Its protein product is CASSLLSAGWSLTRNLSYEQYF.

The chain uses TRBV20-1 and TRBJ1-1; D remains unclear. The CDR3 runs 13 residues. The V end lost 3 bases, the J end lost 3 bases, and 11 bases lay between the germline ends. Germline CDR1 is DFQATT and CDR2 is SNEGSKA (reference sequence). The DNA of the CDR3 is TGCAGTGCTAGCGCCGACGGGTACACTGAAGCTTTCTTT. Translation gives CSASADGYTEAFF.

The chain couples TRBV6-1 to TRBJ2-7; D perhaps matches TRBD2 (6 bases). CDR1 and CDR2 (germline): MNHNS, SASEGT. Deletions cut 7 bases from V and 3 bases from J, with 10 bases between. The CDR3 sequence is 12 residues long. The CDR3 nucleotides read TGTGCCAGCATCTCGGGGGTCTACGAGCAGTACTTC. Residues: CASISGVYEQYF.

In its sample, this clonotype was seen a few times. V and J are TRBV2 and TRBJ1-5, with D possibly being TRBD1 (5 bases). This CDR3 spans 13 amino acids. V was clipped by 7 bases and J by 7 bases, with 14 bases between them. Per germline, CDR1 SNHLY and CDR2 FYNNEI. The CDR3 region has the DNA TGTGCCAGCACGGCAGGGTTGGGGCAGCCCCAGCATTTT. Encoded protein: CASTAGLGQPQHF.

This clonotype was found a few times. CDR3 coding DNA: TGTGCCAGCAGTCTAGCGGGGGGAAACATTCAGTACTTC. Amino acids: CASSLAGGNIQYF. This chain joins TRBV28 and TRBJ2-4, with TRBD2 matching over 11 bases. V was clipped by 5 bases and J by 6 bases; unmatched bases: 0. The CDR3 sequence is 13 residues long. Germline V gives CDR1 MDHEN, CDR2 SYDVKM.

The gene calls are TRBV5-4 and TRBJ2-1; 14 bases are a match to TRBD2. The V and J ends lost 3 bases and 3 bases, in that order; junction bases with no gene match: 8. Per germline, CDR1 SGHNT and CDR2 YYREEE (reference sequence). CDR3 length: 18 amino acids. CDR3 region: CASSYWTSGRSIYNEQFF. CDR3 bases: TGTGCCAGCAGCTACTGGACTAGCGGGAGGTCCATCTACAATGAGCAGTTCTTC.

The gene calls are TRBV4-1 and TRBJ2-1, with 8 bases fitting TRBD1. The CDR3 loop spans 15 amino acids. Germline V lookup: CDR1 MGHRA, CDR2 YSYEKL. The ends lost 3 bases at V and 3 bases at J; junction bases unmatched: 4. The CDR3 sequence is CASSHWTGSYNEQFF. DNA of the CDR3: TGCGCCAGCAGCCACTGGACAGGGAGCTACAATGAGCAGTTCTTC.

DNA of the CDR3: TGCGCCAGCAGTCACCCAGGGGGCGTCTCCTCCTCTGGGGCCAACGTCCTGACTTTC. Its translation: CASSHPGGVSSSGANVLTF. The rearrangement joins TRBV23-1 to TRBJ2-6; TRBD1 agrees at 8 bases. TRBV23-1 is noted as an ORF with a role that remains uncertain. The CDR3 runs to 19 residues. The junction had 10 bases not matched to a gene; V was cut back by 3 bases and J by 0 bases.

This clonotype has a handful of counts. This chain links TRBV7-8 with TRBJ2-3; maybe TRBD2 (5 bases). CDR3 length: 16 residues. The germline V and J ends were trimmed by 1 base and 0 bases, with 11 bases remaining between them. Germline V gives CDR1 SGHVS, CDR2 FQNEAQ. In nucleotides, the CDR3 is TGTGCCAGCAGCTTAGAAGCTAGCCCCAGCACAGATACGCAGTATTTT. Amino acids: CASSLEASPSTDTQYF.

Only a few counts were recorded for this clonotype. The chain couples TRBV7-2 to TRBJ1-5; 7 bases agree with TRBD1. The CDR3 is 14 amino acids. Germline V gives CDR1 SGHTA, CDR2 FQGNSA. With 4 bases clipped from V and 7 bases from J, the junction kept 7 bases outside the gene matches. Here the CDR3 reads CASSSDRAGQPQHF. The CDR3 coding sequence is TGTGCCAGCAGCTCCGACAGGGCTGGACAGCCCCAGCATTTT.

The chain couples TRBV11-2 to TRBJ2-4; no clear D. Germline V gene sequence: CDR1 SGHAT, CDR2 FQNNGV. This CDR3 comprises 13 residues. V lost 3 bases, J lost 6 bases, and 9 bases lay in between. CDR3 region: CASSFDLRNIQYF. In DNA, the CDR3 is TGTGCCAGCAGCTTCGACTTAAGAAACATTCAGTACTTC.